Below, 10 T cell receptor beta chains from the same sample are listed, as sequenced in a study of CD4+ T cells in melanoma. The repertoire was sequenced with immunoSEQ multiplex PCR; TCRdb's copy has only in-frame clones and lacks some. The sample has 140,000 or so clones; around 90% are singletons. These receptors originate from a human donor with melanoma.

This sequence joins TRBV7-9 and TRBJ2-3; the D is unclear. Trimming removed 5 bases from V and 4 bases from J, with 7 bases in between. Germline CDR1 and CDR2: SEHNR and FQNEAQ (reference sequence). This CDR3 is 12 amino acids long. This chain's CDR3 is CASSPQSDTQYF. CDR3 in DNA: TGTGCCAGCAGCCCTCAGTCAGATACGCAGTATTTT. The full variable domain, with the rest looked up from reference TRBV7-9 and TRBJ2-3, is DTGVSQNPRHKITKRGQNVTFRCDPISEHNRLYWYRQTLGQGPEFLTYFQNEAQLEKSRLLSDRFSAERPKGSFSTLEIQRTEQGDSAMYLCASSPQSDTQYFGPGTRLTVL.

This chain joins TRBV7-6 and TRBJ2-1; 9 nucleotides match TRBD2. The CDR3 length is 16 residues. J lost 5 bases, V lost 3 bases, and 8 bases had no gene match. The germline CDR1 and CDR2 sequences are SGHVS and FNYEAQ. CDR3 in DNA: TGTGCCAGCAGCTTTCTTGCGGGGGGGTTGAACAATGAGCAGTTCTTC. It is translated as CASSFLAGGLNNEQFF.

The chain recombines TRBV5-8 with TRBJ1-1; no firm D call. The CDR3 length is 13 residues. Trimming pared 0 bases from V and 5 bases from J, leaving 8 bases between. Per germline, CDR1 SGHTS and CDR2 YDEGEE. Here the CDR3 DNA reads TGTGCCAGCAGCTTGGAAAGGGTAACTGAAGCTTTCTTT. It yields the protein CASSLERVTEAFF.

The chain recombines TRBV5-4 with TRBJ1-1; 8 nucleotides agree with TRBD1. Per germline, CDR1 SGHNT and CDR2 YYREEE (reference sequence). The V gene end was trimmed by 5 bases and the J gene end by 4 bases; junction bases not matched to a gene: 10. The CDR3 runs 15 residues. CDR3 sequence reads: CASSYSNRGITEAFF. In nucleotides, the CDR3 is TGTGCCAGCAGTTATTCAAACAGGGGGATCACTGAAGCTTTCTTT.

The rearrangement links TRBV2 to TRBJ2-3; possibly TRBD2 for D (5 bases). Germline V CDR1 and CDR2: SNHLY, FYNNEI. V shed 4 bases and J shed 6 bases, with 11 bases lying between them. The CDR3 sequence is 13 residues long. CDR3 amino acids: CASSAEGSDTQYF. In DNA form, the CDR3 reads TGTGCCAGCAGTGCAGAGGGTTCGGATACGCAGTATTTT.

The gene calls are TRBV4-1 and TRBJ1-4; weak D call: TRBD1 (6 bases). The CDR3 runs to 15 residues. Per the germline V gene, CDR1 is MGHRA and CDR2 is YSYEKL. V was pared by 3 bases and J by 4 bases, with 12 bases between. Written as DNA, the CDR3 is TGCGCCAGCAGCCAGTGGGCAGGGGTTAATGAAAAACTGTTTTTT. Protein product: CASSQWAGVNEKLFF.

V gene TRBV5-1 combines with J gene TRBJ2-1; 11 bases match TRBD2. This CDR3 spans 17 amino acids. CDR1 and CDR2 (germline): SGHRS, YFSETQ. The V gene end was trimmed by 2 bases and the J gene end by 7 bases; junction bases not matched to a gene: 11. The CDR3 sequence: CASSFLMRLAGLNEQFF. In nucleotides, the CDR3 is TGCGCCAGCAGCTTCTTGATGCGACTAGCGGGGTTGAATGAGCAGTTCTTC. The whole variable domain, filled in from reference TRBV5-1 and TRBJ2-1, reads KAGVTQTPRYLIKTRGQQVTLSCSPISGHRSVSWYQQTPGQGLQFLFEYFSETQRNKGNFPGRFSGRQFSNSRSEMNVSTLELGDSALYLCASSFLMRLAGLNEQFFGPGTRLTVL.

This chain joins TRBV4-1 and TRBJ1-6; TRBD1 matches at 7 bases. This CDR3 contains 14 residues. Germline V gene lookup returns CDR1 MGHRA and CDR2 YSYEKL. With V trimmed by 4 bases and J by 4 bases, 1 base remained unmatched. The chain's CDR3 is CASSRDSYNSPLHF. The CDR3 DNA reads as TGCGCCAGCAGCCGGGACAGTTATAATTCACCCCTCCACTTT.

The J gene is TRBJ1-2, the V gene TRBV6-5; 8 nucleotides match TRBD1. In germline, CDR1 is MNHEY, CDR2 SVGAGI. Unmatched junction bases numbered 15, after V lost 10 bases and J lost 8 bases. The CDR3 sequence is 14 residues long. In nucleotides, the CDR3 is TGTGCCACTACGGCCACCCGGACAGGGATAGGCTACACCTTC. Encoded protein: CATTATRTGIGYTF.

The chain is built from TRBV11-3 and TRBJ2-7; D might be TRBD2 (5 bases). The CDR3 is 13 residues long. Germline CDR1 and CDR2: SGHNT and YENEEA. The V end lost 5 bases, the J end lost 3 bases, and 11 bases lay between the germline ends. The CDR3 coding sequence is TGTGCCAGCAGCCGGGGATCCCGCTACGAGCAGTACTTC. Protein: CASSRGSRYEQYF. The entire variable domain, with the rest obtained from reference TRBV11-3 and TRBJ2-7, is as follows: EAGVVQSPRYKIIEKKQPVAFWCNPISGHNTLYWYLQNLGQGPELLIRYENEEAVDDSQLPKDRFSAERLKGVDSTLKIQPAELGDSAVYLCASSRGSRYEQYFGPGTRLTVT.